A selection of T cell receptor beta chains follows, all from one sample in a study of blood T cell repertoires in COVID-19. Assay used: immunoSEQ multiplex PCR; TCRdb lists only in-frame clones, some missing. The sample includes fewer than 300,000 clones, approximately 92% of them seen just once. The sequenced material came from PBMCs or T cells enriched from blood (not recorded which). Source of these receptors: a woman in her twenties or thirties who had recovered from COVID-19. Each CDR3 is given with its conserved first and last residue. A D gene is named only where the DNA matches it firmly. The listing skips clone size in some rows; elsewhere it reads once, few, many or a size class.

clone size,V gene,D gene,J gene,CDR3 DNA,CDR3 protein
NA,TRBV7-3,TRBD1,TRBJ2-3,TGTGCCAGCAGCCGGACAGGGAGTGGCACAGATACGCAGTATTTT,CASSRTGSGTDTQYF
NA,TRBV28,NA,TRBJ2-2,TGTGCCAGCAGTTTGATCCGTAACAGGGATACCGGGGAGCTGTTTTTT,CASSLIRNRDTGELFF
NA,TRBV7-3,TRBD2,TRBJ2-1,TGTGCCAGCAGCTCGACGCTGGCGGGAGGTTACAATGAGCAGTTCTTC,CASSSTLAGGYNEQFF
once,TRBV28,NA,TRBJ1-5,TGTGCCAGCACCCCCCCGGGAATGGGAGGCAATCAGCCCCAGCATTTT,CASTPPGMGGNQPQHF
NA,TRBV3-1/TRBV3-2,TRBD2,TRBJ2-1,TGTGCCAGCAGCCTGGGACTAGCGGGAGGGAGAAGCTCCTACAATGAGCAGTTCTTC,CASSLGLAGGRSSYNEQFF
few,TRBV15,TRBD1,TRBJ1-6,TGTGCCACCAGCAGCGACAGGGGGCGTTCACCCCTCCACTTT,CATSSDRGRSPLHF
NA,TRBV9,NA,TRBJ2-1,TGTGCCAGCAGCGTCACCCCGAGCAATGAGCAGTTCTTC,CASSVTPSNEQFF
NA,TRBV7-2,TRBD2,TRBJ2-1,TGTGCCAGCAGCCCTATGTTAGGAACTAGCGGGAGGAATGAGCAGTTCTTC,CASSPMLGTSGRNEQFF
NA,TRBV7-3,TRBD1,TRBJ2-3,TGTGCCAGCAGCTTACAGGGGACAGGGGGCGCAGACGCGCAGTATTTT,CASSLQGTGGADAQYF
NA,TRBV2,NA,TRBJ1-6,TGTGCCAGCAGGACAGTCAGTAATAATTCACCCCTCCACTTT,CASRTVSNNSPLHF